The 2 T cell receptor beta chains given below trace back to one sample, sequenced in a study of blood T cell repertoires in COVID-19. Here immunoSEQ multiplex PCR was the method, and the copy in TCRdb shows in-frame clones only, minus some. The sample holds 140,000 to 150,000 clones; roughly 80% are singletons and the top ten take approximately 17%. The specimen sequenced was peripheral blood. All receptors derive from a man aged 45-65 years with acute or convalescent COVID-19.

The chain recombines TRBV24-1 with TRBJ2-3, with D perhaps matching TRBD1 (6 bases). Germline lookup yields CDR1 KGHDR and CDR2 SFDVKD. The CDR3 totals 15 residues. Trimming stripped 4 bases from V and 0 bases from J, with 10 bases between. The chain's CDR3 is CATSDGQTSTDTQYF. DNA of the CDR3: TGTGCCACCAGTGACGGACAGACTAGCACAGATACGCAGTATTTT.

The rearrangement joins TRBV3-1 (or the pseudogene TRBV3-2) to TRBJ2-7; 8 bases align to TRBD2. CDR3 size: 17 residues. Trimming cost V 0 bases and J 0 bases; bases outside gene matches: 7. Germline V gene sequence: CDR1 LGHDT, CDR2 YNNKEL (reference sequence). As DNA, the CDR3 is TGTGCCAGCAGCCAAGATTGGGCGGGGGGAAGCTCCTACGAGCAGTACTTC. Protein product: CASSQDWAGGSSYEQYF.